The next 10 T cell receptor beta chains were all read from a single sample in a study of cytomegalovirus exposure and HLA in healthy donors. 13 Jbeta primers and 60 Vbeta primers were used for the PCR. Profiled with immunoSEQ multiplex PCR; TCRdb holds only in-frame clones, not every one. This listing includes about 140,000 clones. Sequencing was done on a sample of PBMCs. These receptors all stem from a man aged 40-49 years in good health and CMV-seronegative.

The chain recombines TRBV19 with TRBJ1-5, with 7 bases fitting TRBD1. The CDR3 totals 14 residues. The ends lost 5 bases at V and 2 bases at J; junction bases unmatched: 3. The germline V gene encodes CDR1 LNHDA and CDR2 SQIVND (reference sequence). Here the CDR3 reads CASSSTGGNQPQHF. The CDR3 DNA reads TGTGCCAGTAGTTCAACAGGGGGCAATCAGCCCCAGCATTTT. The full variable domain, completed using reference TRBV19 and TRBJ1-5, is DGGITQSPKYLFRKEGQNVTLSCEQNLNHDAMYWYRQDPGQGLRLIYYSQIVNDFQKGDIAEGYSVSREKKESFPLTVTSAQKNPTAFYLCASSSTGGNQPQHFGDGTRLSIL.

The chain carries TRBV2 and TRBJ2-3; D is possibly TRBD2 (5 bases). CDR3 size: 12 residues. Germline CDR1 and CDR2: SNHLY and FYNNEI. V dropped 4 bases and J dropped 6 bases, with 8 bases sitting between them. The CDR3 coding sequence is TGTGCCAGCAGTGGGTCGGGGGATACGCAGTATTTT. This sequence encodes CASSGSGDTQYF.

The rearrangement joins TRBV2 to TRBJ1-5, with TRBD1 identical over 7 bases. V gave up 7 bases and J gave up 4 bases; unmatched junction bases: 7. Per germline, CDR1 SNHLY and CDR2 FYNNEI. This CDR3 spans 14 amino acids. The CDR3 DNA reads as TGTGCCAGCATGAGAGGACAGGCTAATCAGCCCCAGCATTTT. It codes for CASMRGQANQPQHF.

The genes are TRBV27 and TRBJ1-4; no definite D call. Germline V CDR1 and CDR2: MNHEY, SMNVEV (reference sequence). V lost 7 bases and J lost 8, with 20 bases in between. The CDR3 extends over 15 amino acids. The CDR3 DNA reads TGTGCCAGCAAAATATCGGTTAAGGGAGGAGAAAAACTGTTTTTT. Protein product: CASKISVKGGEKLFF. Together with reference TRBV27 and TRBJ1-4, the CDR3 gives the full variable domain: EAQVTQNPRYLITVTGKKLTVTCSQNMNHEYMSWYRQDPGLGLRQIYYSMNVEVTDKGDVPEGYKVSRKEKRNFPLILESPSPNQTSLYFCASKISVKGGEKLFFGSGTQLSVL.

This rearrangement joins TRBV5-4 to TRBJ1-1; TRBD1 is a possible D gene (6 bases). Per germline, CDR1 SGHNT and CDR2 YYREEE (reference sequence). V gave up 3 bases and J gave up 0 bases, with 9 bases separating them. The CDR3 extends over 14 amino acids. This chain's CDR3 is CASSSGHLNTEAFF. Here the CDR3 DNA reads TGTGCCAGCAGCTCGGGACACCTGAACACTGAAGCTTTCTTT.

The chain joins TRBV7-9 to TRBJ2-7, with D maybe TRBD2 (5 bases). Trimming shortened V by 7 bases and J by 0 bases, and 10 bases separated the two germline ends. Germline CDR1 is SEHNR and CDR2 is FQNEAQ (reference sequence). The CDR3 consists of 13 residues. Here the CDR3 reads CASNLGDSYEQYF. The CDR3 nucleotides are TGTGCCAGCAACCTCGGGGACTCCTACGAGCAGTACTTC.

This chain joins TRBV5-1 and TRBJ1-1; 7 bases are a match to TRBD1. V shed 0 bases, J shed 7 bases, and the junction held 9 bases outside the gene matches. CDR1 is SGHRS, CDR2 YFSETQ, per germline. The CDR3 is 15 amino acids. CDR3 residues: CASSLGSGGKVEAFF. CDR3 coding DNA: TGCGCCAGCAGCTTGGGTTCAGGGGGGAAGGTTGAAGCTTTCTTT.

The CDR3 DNA follows: TGTGCCAGCAGTTCCCAAATGACAGGGGGAAACACGTACGAGCAGTACTTC. Amino acid sequence: CASSSQMTGGNTYEQYF. The chain joins TRBV28 to TRBJ2-7; 9 bases align to TRBD1. V dropped 4 bases and J dropped 4; count of bases not matched to a gene: 14. From germline, CDR1 is MDHEN and CDR2 SYDVKM. The CDR3 has 17 residues.

The rearrangement uses TRBV18 and TRBJ1-1; tentatively, D is TRBD1 (5 bases). Germline CDR1 reads KGHSH; CDR2 reads LQKENI. There are 15 residues in the CDR3. Trimming pared 0 bases from V and 4 bases from J, leaving 12 bases between. The CDR3 DNA is TGTGCCAGCTCACCACCGATGGACACTTCCACTGAAGCTTTCTTT. Translating gives CASSPPMDTSTEAFF.

The chain is built from TRBV5-4 and TRBJ1-1; the D gene is possibly TRBD1 (6 bases). Germline CDR1 and CDR2: SGHNT and YYREEE (reference sequence). Trimming cost V 3 bases and J 7 bases, with 13 bases left between them. The CDR3 contains 13 residues. DNA for the CDR3: TGTGCCAGCAGCTCTAACGACAGGCTTGAAGCTTTCTTT. Protein: CASSSNDRLEAFF. The full variable domain, its missing parts supplied by reference TRBV5-4 and TRBJ1-1, is ETGVTQSPTHLIKTRGQQVTLRCSSQSGHNTVSWYQQALGQGPQFIFQYYREEENGRGNFPPRFSGLQFPNYSSELNVNALELDDSALYLCASSSNDRLEAFFGQGTRLTVV.